These T cell receptor beta chains were read from a single sample in a study of cytomegalovirus exposure and HLA in healthy donors. Sequencing used immunoSEQ multiplex PCR; TCRdb keeps in-frame clones, though not all of them. The repertoire holds over 120,000 clones, with around 78% as singletons. Sequenced input: PBMCs. These receptors all come from a young woman in good health and CMV-seropositive. Each CDR3 is given with its conserved first and last residue. A D gene is named only where the DNA matches it firmly. Some rows mark clone size as missing; the rest say once, few, many or name a class of expanded clone.

clone_size	v_call	d_call	j_call	cdr3_aa	cdr3_nt
-	TRBV7-9	-	TRBJ1-1	CASSPWGGANTEAFF	TGTGCCAGCAGCCCATGGGGAGGGGCGAACACTGAAGCTTTCTTT
-	TRBV6-1	TRBD1	TRBJ1-5	CASRLQGEGSQPQHF	TGTGCCAGCAGGTTACAGGGGGAAGGTAGTCAGCCCCAGCATTTT
-	TRBV21-1	-	TRBJ2-3	CASSKPDRGPADTQYF	TGTGCCAGCAGCAAACCAGACAGGGGTCCCGCAGATACGCAGTATTTT
few	TRBV5-4	TRBD1	TRBJ2-7	CASSAGTGSVEQYF	TGTGCCAGCAGCGCCGGGACAGGGTCTGTCGAGCAGTACTTC
-	TRBV19	-	TRBJ1-2	CASSMPGNYGYTF	TGTGCCAGTAGTATGCCCGGGAACTATGGCTACACCTTC
-	TRBV10-2	-	TRBJ2-5	CASSEISQETQYF	TGCGCCAGCAGTGAGATCTCCCAAGAGACCCAGTACTTC
-	TRBV7-9	-	TRBJ1-3	CASHDRLSGNTIYF	TGTGCCAGCCATGACAGGCTTTCTGGAAACACCATATATTTT
few	TRBV19	-	TRBJ2-7	CASSISGNEQYF	TGTGCCAGTAGTATTTCAGGAAACGAGCAGTACTTC
-	TRBV28	TRBD1	TRBJ2-7	CASSPGQGDEQYF	TGTGCCAGCAGTCCGGGACAGGGGGACGAGCAGTACTTC
few	TRBV6-1	-	TRBJ2-7	CASRLTRAVYYEQYF	TGTGCCAGCAGGCTAACTAGGGCAGTCTACTACGAGCAGTACTTC
-	TRBV5-1	TRBD1	TRBJ2-3	CASSLDVGTGGYSSTDTQYF	TGCGCCAGCAGCTTGGATGTCGGGACAGGGGGCTACTCTAGCACAGATACGCAGTATTTT
-	TRBV9	-	TRBJ2-3	CASSRQVGLDTQYF	TGTGCCAGCAGCAGACAGGTGGGGTTGGATACGCAGTATTTT
-	TRBV5-4	TRBD2	TRBJ2-7	CASSLTLAGEQYF	TGTGCCAGCAGCTTGACACTAGCGGGCGAGCAGTACTTC
-	TRBV25-1	-	TRBJ2-3	CASSEYSEGRTDTQYF	TGTGCCAGCAGTGAATATAGCGAGGGTCGCACAGATACGCAGTATTTT
-	TRBV25-1	TRBD1	TRBJ2-5	CASSLGTNQGEQYF	TGTGCCAGCTCCTTAGGCACCAATCAGGGGGAGCAGTACTTC
-	TRBV6-4	TRBD2	TRBJ2-1	CASSPLTSSYNEQFF	TGTGCCAGCAGCCCTCTGACTAGCTCTTACAATGAGCAGTTCTTC
many	TRBV4-3	TRBD1	TRBJ1-4	CASSQFPGQGERKLFF	TGCGCCAGCAGCCAATTCCCGGGACAGGGAGAGCGCAAACTGTTTTTT
-	TRBV9	-	TRBJ2-7	CASSVGSGANYEQYF	TGTGCCAGCAGCGTAGGTTCAGGGGCGAACTACGAGCAGTACTTC
-	TRBV6-1	-	TRBJ1-1	CASSEGWGGRNTEAFF	TGTGCCAGCAGTGAAGGTTGGGGGGGGCGGAACACTGAAGCTTTCTTT
-	TRBV6-5	-	TRBJ2-2	CASRPEEGASGELFF	TGTGCCAGCAGACCCGAGGAGGGGGCCTCCGGGGAGCTGTTTTTT
-	TRBV6-5	TRBD2	TRBJ2-1	CASSLSGGQTNEQFF	TGTGCCAGCAGTTTGAGCGGGGGGCAAACCAATGAGCAGTTCTTC
-	TRBV5-1	-	TRBJ2-5	CASSPTGRQETQYF	TGCGCCAGCAGCCCTACAGGGAGACAAGAGACCCAGTACTTC
-	TRBV13	TRBD2	TRBJ2-5	CASSLQVRPSGGHRTQYF	TGTGCCAGCAGCCTACAGGTCCGGCCTAGCGGGGGGCATCGGACCCAGTACTTC
-	TRBV19	-	TRBJ2-1	CASSFFLVHPSGQEQFF	TGTGCCAGTAGTTTTTTCCTAGTCCACCCGAGCGGACAGGAGCAGTTCTTC
-	TRBV6-5	-	TRBJ1-1	CASSFKGGYAEAFF	TGTGCCAGCAGTTTCAAGGGGGGGTATGCTGAAGCTTTCTTT
-	TRBV9	TRBD2	TRBJ2-3	CASTLAGYSTDTQYF	TGTGCCAGCACCTTAGCGGGGTATAGCACAGATACGCAGTATTTT
-	TRBV5-1	TRBD1	TRBJ2-7	CASSRTGVQEQYF	TGCGCCAGCAGCAGGACAGGGGTTCAAGAGCAGTACTTC
-	TRBV2	TRBD2	TRBJ2-2	CASRGLAENTGELFF	TGTGCCAGCAGGGGACTAGCGGAGAACACCGGGGAGCTGTTTTTT
few	TRBV15	TRBD1	TRBJ2-7	CATSRSGTGGSEQYF	TGTGCCACCAGCAGATCCGGGACAGGGGGCTCCGAGCAGTACTTC
-	TRBV19	-	TRBJ1-5	CASSISGLDQPQHF	TGTGCCAGTAGTATTTCAGGGTTGGATCAGCCCCAGCATTTT
-	TRBV18	-	TRBJ1-2	CASSAGPPVGYGYTF	TGTGCCAGCTCAGCGGGGCCCCCAGTAGGCTATGGCTACACCTTC
-	TRBV7-6	TRBD1	TRBJ2-3	CASSRTGSSTDTQYF	TGTGCCAGCAGCCGGACAGGTTCTAGCACAGATACGCAGTATTTT
-	TRBV28	TRBD1	TRBJ2-3	CASSPAPGTGRDTQYF	TGTGCCAGCAGTCCAGCCCCCGGGACAGGAAGAGATACGCAGTATTTT
-	TRBV6-5	-	TRBJ2-5	CASSYGFDQVVETQYF	TGTGCCAGCAGTTATGGGTTCGACCAGGTCGTCGAGACCCAGTACTTC
-	TRBV18	-	TRBJ2-5	CASSPQRGETQYF	TGTGCCAGCTCACCACAGCGCGGAGAGACCCAGTACTTC
-	TRBV10-1	-	TRBJ1-1	CASSEYRRNTEAFF	TGCGCCAGCAGTGAGTACAGGAGGAACACTGAAGCTTTCTTT
few	TRBV29-1	-	TRBJ1-2	CSVGGTYGGYTF	TGCAGCGTTGGAGGAACTTACGGTGGCTACACCTTC
-	TRBV6-1	-	TRBJ1-2	CASSDGGWYGYTF	TGTGCCAGCAGTGATGGGGGGTGGTATGGCTACACCTTC
-	TRBV25-1	TRBD1	TRBJ1-6	CASSGGQEEFSPLHF	TGTGCCAGCAGTGGGGGACAGGAAGAGTTCTCACCCCTCCACTTT
few	TRBV28	TRBD1	TRBJ1-2	CASSINRGGNYGYTF	TGTGCCAGCAGCATTAACAGGGGAGGCAACTATGGCTACACCTTC
few	TRBV5-1	-	TRBJ2-7	CASRQESSYEQYF	TGCGCCAGCAGACAGGAGAGCTCCTACGAGCAGTACTTC
-	TRBV4-3	TRBD2	TRBJ2-5	CASSQGLAGGKGETQYF	TGCGCCAGCAGCCAGGGACTAGCGGGGGGGAAGGGAGAGACCCAGTACTTC
once	TRBV18	-	TRBJ1-1	CASSQREGDEAFF	TGTGCCAGCTCACAACGTGAGGGGGATGAAGCTTTCTTT
-	TRBV7-2	TRBD1	TRBJ2-5	CASSLAGTGPETQYF	TGTGCCAGCAGCTTAGCCGGGACAGGGCCCGAGACCCAGTACTTC
-	TRBV18	-	TRBJ2-1	CASSSRGGEQFF	TGTGCCAGCTCATCGCGGGGCGGTGAGCAGTTCTTC
few	TRBV10-3	-	TRBJ2-1	CAISGGLGFEQFF	TGTGCCATCAGTGGCGGTCTAGGCTTTGAGCAGTTCTTC
-	TRBV5-1	-	TRBJ2-2	CASSRSTGTTGELFF	TGCGCCAGCAGCCGATCCACAGGGACGACCGGGGAGCTGTTTTTT
-	TRBV6-1	TRBD1	TRBJ1-6	CASSGQGLTSSYNSPLHF	TGTGCCAGCAGTGGACAGGGGCTTACGAGCTCCTATAATTCACCCCTCCACTTT
once	TRBV21-1	-	TRBJ2-1	CASSNSPDSLSGGDSYNEQFF	TGTGCCAGCAGCAACTCCCCGGACAGCCTCTCCGGGGGGGACTCCTACAATGAGCAGTTCTTC
-	TRBV19	-	TRBJ1-1	CASSQPDRNTEAFF	TGTGCCAGTAGCCAGCCAGACAGAAACACTGAAGCTTTCTTT
-	TRBV5-1	-	TRBJ2-2	CASSLAAASWRTGELFF	TGCGCCAGCAGCTTGGCCGCGGCTAGCTGGCGAACCGGGGAGCTGTTTTTT
few	TRBV7-9	TRBD1	TRBJ1-1	CASSLSDRAEAFF	TGTGCCAGCAGCCTTTCGGACAGGGCTGAAGCTTTCTTT
few	TRBV29-1	-	TRBJ2-3	CSVDAVGTNTQYF	TGCAGCGTTGATGCGGTAGGAACTAATACGCAGTATTTT
-	TRBV6-5	-	TRBJ1-2	CASSYSWTARAGYTF	TGTGCCAGCAGTTACTCCTGGACAGCCCGCGCCGGCTACACCTTC
-	TRBV10-2	-	TRBJ2-7	CASSSGSSYEQYF	TGCGCCAGCAGTAGCGGAAGCTCCTACGAGCAGTACTTC
-	TRBV6-5	-	TRBJ2-3	CASSILATGSDTQYF	TGTGCCAGCAGTATACTAGCTACGGGATCAGATACGCAGTATTTT
-	TRBV6-1	-	TRBJ1-5	CASSEGGGNQPQHF	TGTGCCAGCAGTGAAGGCGGGGGAAATCAGCCCCAGCATTTT
-	TRBV19	-	TRBJ1-1	CASSTRTGTEAFF	TGTGCCAGTAGTACCAGAACGGGCACTGAAGCTTTCTTT
-	TRBV5-1	-	TRBJ1-4	CASSLGGTREKLFF	TGCGCCAGCAGCTTGGGGGGCACAAGGGAAAAACTGTTTTTT